The clone carrying this T cell receptor (beta chain) showed up just a few times. Its antigen remains unidentified. This sample is part of a study of early T cells in non-severe SARS-CoV-2 infection. Study as a whole: Chains were unpaired, as sequencing was done on bulk RNA from unsorted whole blood.

The CDR3 is 14 residues long. The V end lost 0 bases, the J end lost 2 bases, and 8 bases lay between the germline ends. The germline CDR1 and CDR2 sequences are MNHEY and SVGAGI. Separate cDNA molecules each had unique molecular identifiers attached to them. TCRdb passed the 5' RACE reads through MiXCR, listing each CDR3 protein once. In the table there are tens of thousands of distinct CDR3 sequences, around 10% of which are singletons. Study-wide results and limits: Reliance on VDJdb matching favored anti-spike CD8 responses; private and CD4 specificities were missed.

The J gene is TRBJ2-7, the V gene TRBV6-5; TRBD2 might be the D (6 bases). This TCR derives from an adult who was a healthcare worker with PCR-confirmed SARS-CoV-2 infection or an uninfected control (not recorded which). Sequenced material: whole blood. For the CDR3, the DNA is TGTGCCAGCAGTTACTCGACGGGGGCCTACGAGCAGTACTTC. Protein sequence: CASSYSTGAYEQYF.